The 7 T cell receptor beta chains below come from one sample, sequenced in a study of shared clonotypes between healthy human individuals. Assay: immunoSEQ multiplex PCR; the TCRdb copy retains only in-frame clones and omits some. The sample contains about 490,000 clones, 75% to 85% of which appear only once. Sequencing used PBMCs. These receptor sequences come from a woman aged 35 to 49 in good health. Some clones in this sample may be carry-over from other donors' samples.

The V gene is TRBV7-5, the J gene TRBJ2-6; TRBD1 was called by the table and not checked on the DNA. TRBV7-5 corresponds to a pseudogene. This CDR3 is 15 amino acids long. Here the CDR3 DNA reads TGTGCCAGAAAATGTAGACAAAGTCGGGCCAACGTCCTGACTTTC. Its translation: CARKCRQSRANVLTF.

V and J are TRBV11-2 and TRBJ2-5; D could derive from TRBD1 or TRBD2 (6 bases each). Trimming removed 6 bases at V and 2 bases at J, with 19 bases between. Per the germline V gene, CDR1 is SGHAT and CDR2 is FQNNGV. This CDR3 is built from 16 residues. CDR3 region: CASRGGREDGQETQYF. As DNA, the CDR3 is TGTGCCAGCAGGGGGGGCAGGGAGGACGGTCAAGAGACCCAGTACTTC.

CDR3 sequence reads: CASSVPGLTYEQYF. The CDR3 coding sequence is TGTGCCAGCAGCGTACCGGGACTCACCTACGAGCAGTACTTC. The chain links TRBV7-2 to TRBJ2-7; possibly TRBD2 for D (6 bases). Germline CDR1 reads SGHTA; CDR2 reads FQGNSA. The CDR3 contains 14 residues. The V gene lost 5 bases and the J gene lost 2 bases, with 13 bases spanning the gap. Full variable domain (outside the CDR3, taken from reference TRBV7-2 and TRBJ2-7): GAGVSQSPSNKVTEKGKDVELRCDPISGHTALYWYRQSLGQGLEFLIYFQGNSAPDKSGLPSDRFSAERTGGSVSTLTIQRTQQEDSAVYLCASSVPGLTYEQYFGPGTRLTVT.

The CDR3 loop reads CASSWDVHNEQFF. The DNA for the CDR3 is TGTGCCAGCAGCTGGGACGTCCACAATGAGCAGTTCTTC. The chain uses TRBV5-6 and TRBJ2-1, with D perhaps being TRBD1 or TRBD2 (5 bases each). The ends were cut back, 3 bases at V and 5 bases at J, with 9 bases in the middle. Looked up from germline, CDR1 is SGHDT and CDR2 is YYEEEE. CDR3 size: 13 residues.

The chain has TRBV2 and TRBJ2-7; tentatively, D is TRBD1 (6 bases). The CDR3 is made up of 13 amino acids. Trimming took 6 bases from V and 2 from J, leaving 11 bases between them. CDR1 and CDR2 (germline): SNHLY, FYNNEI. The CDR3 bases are TGTGCCAGCAGCGACAGGCCCACCTACGAGCAGTACTTC. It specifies CASSDRPTYEQYF.

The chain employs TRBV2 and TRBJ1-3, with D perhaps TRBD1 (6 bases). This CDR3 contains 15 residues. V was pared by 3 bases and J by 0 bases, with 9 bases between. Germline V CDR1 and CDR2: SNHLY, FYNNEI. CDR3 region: CASSEIGGSGNTIYF. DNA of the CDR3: TGTGCCAGCAGTGAGATAGGGGGCTCTGGAAACACCATATATTTT.

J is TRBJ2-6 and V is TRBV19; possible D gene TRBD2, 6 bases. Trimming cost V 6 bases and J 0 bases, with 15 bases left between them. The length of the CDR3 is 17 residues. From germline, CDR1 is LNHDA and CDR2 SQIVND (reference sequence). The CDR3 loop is CASSPSPGSSGANVLTF. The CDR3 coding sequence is TGTGCCAGTAGCCCATCCCCCGGGAGCTCTGGGGCCAACGTCCTGACTTTC. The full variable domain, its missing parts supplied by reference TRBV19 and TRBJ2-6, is DGGITQSPKYLFRKEGQNVTLSCEQNLNHDAMYWYRQDPGQGLRLIYYSQIVNDFQKGDIAEGYSVSREKKESFPLTVTSAQKNPTAFYLCASSPSPGSSGANVLTFGAGSRLTVL.